This is a list of T cell receptor beta chains from one sample in a study of OX40 agonist ivuxolimab in advanced cancers. The assay was immunoSEQ multiplex PCR, and TCRdb's table has in-frame clones only and misses some. The repertoire has about 15,000 clones, approximately 70% of them found once; the top ten carry roughly 32%. Sequencing used CD4+ or CD8+ T cells sorted from blood, obtained in a trial of the OX40 agonist ivuxolimab. The receptors were sampled from an adult with an advanced solid tumor such as melanoma, head and neck, liver or kidney cancer. CDR3s include the opening cysteine and the closing phenylalanine or tryptophan. D genes are given only for firm matches. Part of the rows lack a size; the others show once, few, many or a class for expanded clones.

J gene | clone size | V gene | D gene | CDR3 protein | CDR3 DNA
TRBJ2-3 | - | TRBV29-1 | TRBD2 | CSVESSGRRDTQYF | TGCAGCGTTGAATCTAGCGGGAGACGAGATACGCAGTATTTT
TRBJ1-1 | - | TRBV9 | - | CASNVVDGENTEAFF | TGTGCCAGCAACGTAGTGGATGGGGAGAACACTGAAGCTTTCTTT
TRBJ2-1 | - | TRBV15 | - | CATSTRRAEYNEQFF | TGTGCCACCAGCACCCGGCGAGCGGAGTACAATGAGCAGTTCTTC
TRBJ1-3 | - | TRBV4-1 | - | CASSQGSGFGNTIYF | TGCGCCAGCAGCCAAGGCTCAGGGTTCGGAAACACCATATATTTT
TRBJ1-2 | - | TRBV10-2 | TRBD1 | CASNQQGAGSYGYTF | TGCGCCAGCAACCAACAGGGGGCCGGGAGTTATGGCTACACCTTC
TRBJ1-4 | - | TRBV27 | - | CASSSDRFNEKLFF | TGTGCCAGCAGTTCAGACCGATTTAATGAAAAACTGTTTTTT
TRBJ2-7 | - | TRBV23-1 | - | CASSQLHCRSSYEQYF | TGCGCCAGCAGTCAACTTCATTGCCGTAGCTCCTACGAGCAGTACTTC
TRBJ2-1 | few | TRBV27 | - | CASSLIGRPSYNEQFF | TGTGCCAGCAGTTTAATAGGGAGGCCCTCCTACAATGAGCAGTTCTTC
TRBJ2-7 | - | TRBV11-2 | - | CASSQVLEQYF | TGTGCCAGCAGCCAAGTGCTCGAGCAGTACTTC
TRBJ2-3 | - | TRBV30 | TRBD2 | CAWRPGLVTDTQYF | TGTGCCTGGAGACCGGGACTAGTTACAGATACGCAGTATTTT
TRBJ1-2 | - | TRBV5-4 | TRBD1 | CAGNRDSEYGYTF | TGTGCCGGGAACCGGGACAGCGAGTATGGCTACACCTTC
TRBJ1-4 | - | TRBV7-9 | - | CASSPIGHEKLFF | TGTGCCAGCAGTCCCATCGGCCATGAAAAACTGTTTTTT
TRBJ2-1 | few | TRBV29-1 | TRBD2 | CSGRGGLAHYNEQFF | TGCAGCGGACGGGGAGGACTAGCGCACTACAATGAGCAGTTCTTC
TRBJ2-7 | - | TRBV4-1 | - | CASSQTGDSYEQYF | TGCGCCAGCAGCCAGACAGGAGACTCCTACGAGCAGTACTTC
TRBJ1-1 | - | TRBV13 | - | CASSLGRTEAFF | TGTGCCAGCAGCTTAGGGAGAACTGAAGCTTTCTTT